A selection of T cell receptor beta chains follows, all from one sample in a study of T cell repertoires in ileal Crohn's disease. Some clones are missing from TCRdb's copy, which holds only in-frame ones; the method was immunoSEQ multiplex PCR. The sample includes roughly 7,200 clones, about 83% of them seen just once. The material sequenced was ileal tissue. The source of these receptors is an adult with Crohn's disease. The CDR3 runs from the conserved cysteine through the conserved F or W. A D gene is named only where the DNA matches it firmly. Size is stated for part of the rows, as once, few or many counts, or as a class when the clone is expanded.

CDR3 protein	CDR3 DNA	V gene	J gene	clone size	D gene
CASRGLAVNGELFF	TGTGCCAGCAGGGGACTAGCGGTGAACGGGGAGCTGTTTTTT	TRBV2	TRBJ2-2	NA	TRBD2
CASSLGGQGYEQYF	TGCGCCAGCAGCTTAGGAGGACAGGGCTACGAGCAGTACTTC	TRBV5-1	TRBJ2-7	once	TRBD1
CASSPLNADGYTF	TGCGCCAGCAGCCCCTTAAATGCAGATGGCTACACCTTC	TRBV4-1	TRBJ1-2	NA	NA
CASSPNSNQPQHF	TGTGCCAGCAGCCCAAATAGCAATCAGCCCCAGCATTTT	TRBV6-6	TRBJ1-5	NA	NA
CASSLVSGGTVPEQYF	TGCGCCAGCAGCTTGGTATCCGGGGGGACTGTGCCCGAGCAGTACTTC	TRBV5-1	TRBJ2-7	NA	TRBD2
CASSLSGRAQETQYF	TGTGCCAGCAGCCTTAGCGGGAGGGCCCAAGAGACCCAGTACTTC	TRBV13	TRBJ2-5	once	TRBD2
CASAPPRGRDGTDTQYF	TGTGCCAGCGCCCCCCCCAGGGGCCGGGATGGGACAGATACGCAGTATTTT	TRBV28	TRBJ2-3	few	NA
CASSPQSAGREAFF	TGTGCCAGCTCACCGCAAAGCGCGGGTCGCGAAGCTTTCTTT	TRBV18	TRBJ1-1	NA	NA
CASSITGENGELFF	TGTGCCAGCAGTATTACAGGGGAGAACGGGGAGCTGTTTTTT	TRBV6-5	TRBJ2-2	NA	TRBD1
CASSARTGSTDTQYF	TGTGCCAGTAGTGCCCGGACTGGGAGCACAGATACGCAGTATTTT	TRBV19	TRBJ2-3	once	NA
CASSLGLVGTGVYEQYF	TGCGCCAGCAGCTTGGGGCTAGTAGGGACTGGGGTCTACGAGCAGTACTTC	TRBV5-1	TRBJ2-7	NA	NA
CASTNTRGRNEKLFF	TGTGCCAGTACAAACACCAGGGGGAGGAATGAAAAACTGTTTTTT	TRBV19	TRBJ1-4	NA	TRBD1
CASSLAGHLDTQYF	TGTGCCAGCAGTCTAGCGGGGCATCTAGATACGCAGTATTTT	TRBV11-2	TRBJ2-3	NA	TRBD2
CASSQRGQGSYNSPLHF	TGCGCCAGCAGCCAACGTGGACAGGGCTCCTATAATTCACCCCTCCACTTT	TRBV5-1	TRBJ1-6	NA	TRBD1
CASSLTGYQPQHF	TGTGCCAGCAGCTTAACAGGGTATCAGCCCCAGCATTTT	TRBV7-9	TRBJ1-5	NA	NA
CASSDRNYGYTF	TGTGCCAGCTCCGACAGGAACTATGGCTACACCTTC	TRBV27	TRBJ1-2	few	NA
CASSPRRGSSYNEQFF	TGTGCCAGCTCACCAAGGCGAGGGAGCTCCTACAATGAGCAGTTCTTC	TRBV18	TRBJ2-1	NA	NA
CASPGQGEYEQYF	TGTGCCAGCCCGGGACAGGGTGAATACGAGCAGTACTTC	TRBV2	TRBJ2-7	NA	TRBD1